This T cell receptor (beta chain) comes out of a study of T cells after yellow fever vaccination (dated by TCRdb to the late 2010s). Notes on the research overall: The SMART-Seq v4 Ultra Low Input RNA kit was used to prepare libraries from fractions with low cell numbers. Bulk TCR alpha and beta repertoires were sequenced longitudinally to track T-cell clones before and after primary and booster YFV17D yellow fever vaccination. The cohort comprised two healthy male donors, one aged 18 to 30 and one aged 30 to 40 years. Bulk PBMC replicates and cell subsets were isolated from blood drawn at multiple timepoints before and after both primary and secondary immunization.

On the study overall, not on this receptor specifically: The secondary T-cell response was weaker than the primary response but faster, peaking on day 5 instead of day 15. Because only two donors were included in the study, the extent to which the findings can be generalized is limited. Computational filtering was needed because FACS-sorted repertoires could contain abundant contaminating clonotypes from the bulk population. Most clones expanded after primary vaccination (almost 97% of CD4 and 88% of CD8) were re-detected after the booster, suggesting that broad memory maintenance occurred. A small share of clonotypes was detected in both CD4 and CD8 compartments, with the overlap likely arising from convergent recombination.

Synthesis of TCR cDNA relied on 5'RACE template switching, a step that introduced a universal primer site along with unique molecular identifiers. cDNA synthesis was primed from both the TCR alpha and TCR beta constant segments. Libraries were amplified in two PCR steps, with sample barcodes and sequencing adapters added in the second step. Sequencing of libraries was done on Illumina HiSeq 2500 (2x100 bp) or NovaSeq (2x150 bp). The published analysis was carried out like this. Demultiplexing of reads and collapsing into UMI consensus sequences were performed with MIGEC, and V(D)J alignment was carried out with MiXCR. Clonotypes responding to the vaccine were identified with edgeR on replicate PBMC samples, with the criteria of FDR below 0.01 and a log2 fold change above 5 up to day 15. Bulk clonotypes were assigned CD4 or CD8 identity according to which sequenced CD4 or CD8 repertoire held them at higher abundance. The public reads were reanalyzed by TCRdb: fastp trimming at Q25, MiXCR alignment, in-frame beta chains only. Under each unique CDR3 protein, matching rows form one entry showing the most common genes and DNA. These V and J calls are TCRdb output, not the study's own analysis. This sample lists a few hundred thousand distinct CDR3 sequences; approximately 21% were detected once. Approximately 15% of the sample is taken by the ten largest.

The treatment or condition label corresponds to: live attenuated yellow fever vaccine strain. At every blood-draw timepoint, two biological replicates of bulk PBMCs were collected. PBMCs were isolated from peripheral blood using a standard Ficoll-Paque protocol. TriZol was used to extract RNA from bulk PBMCs, from CD4 and CD8 fractions, and from dextramer-positive and dextramer-negative fractions. The junction shows trimming of 5 bases on V and 4 bases on J, plus 14 bases between the germline ends. Including the terminal cysteine and phenylalanine, the CDR3 comprises 14 residues. Just the 42-base CDR3 DNA is kept, in frame starting at base 1. Per the germline V gene, SGHVS is the CDR1 and FNYEAQ is the CDR2. This clonotype was seen a few times. It has no known antigen specificity. Base qualities were left out, and no much larger clone turns up one base away.

The sequencing used PBMCs, collected 15 days after the yellow fever booster vaccination. The V and J segments used are TRBV7-6 and TRBJ1-1, with no reliable assignment of the D segment. The receptor was isolated from a man aged 30 to 39 who received the YFV17D yellow fever vaccine. The DNA sequence is TGTGCCAGCAGCCCCGGGATCCCGGGCACTGAAGCTTTCTTT. Protein translation: CASSPGIPGTEAFF.